Below are 8 T cell receptor beta chains sequenced from a single sample in a study of T cell responses to AZD1222 COVID-19 vaccine. Repertoires were generated with immunoSEQ multiplex PCR, while TCRdb's copy carries only in-frame clones and drops some. The repertoire consists of approximately 100,000 clones, with 90% occurring once and the leading ten covering 1.3%. This sample comprised peripheral blood, obtained on day 0 of AZD1222 vaccination. These receptors came from an adult in good health.

This sequence joins TRBV12-3 or TRBV12-4 and TRBJ1-6; no reliable D call. The CDR3 loop spans 13 amino acids. With 2 bases removed from V and 9 bases from J, the gap between germline ends came to 8 bases. CDR3 sequence (DNA): TGTGCCAGCAGTTTACTAGGTCTTTCACCCCTCCACTTT. Translated, it gives CASSLLGLSPLHF.

This chain connects TRBV6-1 to TRBJ2-1; no clear D gene. Per germline, CDR1 MNHNS and CDR2 SASEGT. Trimming took off 2 bases at V and 4 bases at J, with 6 bases between the two ends. The CDR3 length is 13 residues. This CDR3 reads CASSELLYNEQFF. The CDR3 region has the DNA TGTGCCAGCAGTGAACTTTTGTACAATGAGCAGTTCTTC.

This sequence joins TRBV3-1 (or the pseudogene TRBV3-2) and TRBJ1-2, with D uncertain. The germline V gene encodes CDR1 LGHDT and CDR2 YNNKEL (reference sequence). V lost 5 bases and J 4 bases, leaving 14 bases between the germline ends. The CDR3 runs 14 residues. CDR3 sequence reads: CASSLRGDRYGYTF. The CDR3 region has the DNA TGTGCCAGCAGCTTACGTGGGGATCGCTATGGCTACACCTTC.

The rearrangement uses TRBV5-6 and TRBJ1-6; D not resolved. Between the trimmed V and J ends, which lost 3 bases and 13 bases, there was a span of 14 bases. The CDR3 loop spans 13 amino acids. The germline CDR1 and CDR2 sequences are SGHDT and YYEEEE. The CDR3 DNA follows: TGTGCCAGCAGCTACTTATCGACGTCTCCCCTCCACTTT. This codes for CASSYLSTSPLHF.

The V and J genes are TRBV15 and TRBJ1-4; no definite D call. V lost 1 base, J lost 5 bases, and 14 bases lay in between. The germline gives CDR1 LNHNV, CDR2 YYDKDF (reference sequence). This CDR3 contains 16 residues. The CDR3 bases are TGTGCCACCAGCAGAGGGGCGGCAGGCCTAAATGAAAAACTGTTTTTT. Protein: CATSRGAAGLNEKLFF.

The V call is TRBV3-1 (or the pseudogene TRBV3-2), the J call TRBJ2-2; the D gene is possibly TRBD2 (6 bases). The germline V and J ends were trimmed by 4 bases and 5 bases, with 14 bases remaining between them. The CDR3 is 15 residues long. Germline CDR1 and CDR2: LGHDT and YNNKEL (reference sequence). CDR3 DNA sequence: TGTGCCAGCAGCCCCCTGCTGGGGGGAACCGGGGAGCTGTTTTTT. This gives the protein CASSPLLGGTGELFF.

The CDR3 DNA is TGTGCCAGCACCACCGACAGGGCCTATACAGATACGCAGTATTTT. The encoded protein is CASTTDRAYTDTQYF. This chain links TRBV2 with TRBJ2-3, with TRBD1 matching 7 bases. The CDR3 spans 15 residues. The V gene end was trimmed by 7 bases and the J gene end by 3 bases; junction bases not matched to a gene: 10. Germline values: CDR1 SNHLY, CDR2 FYNNEI.

The V and J genes are TRBV29-1 and TRBJ2-7; D might be TRBD1 (5 bases). Germline V CDR1 and CDR2: SQVTM, ANQGSEA. CDR3 size: 16 residues. V dropped 5 bases and J dropped 3 bases, with 23 bases sitting between them. CDR3 sequence: CSVQGMTPLVGYEQYF. CDR3 nucleotides: TGCAGCGTTCAGGGAATGACCCCCTTAGTGGGCTACGAGCAGTACTTC.